This T cell receptor (beta chain) was sequenced during a study of immune characteristics of hereditary and idiopathic chronic pancreatitis. Turning to the overall study: The study examined local immune cells and TCRbeta repertoires in the pancreas in hereditary and idiopathic chronic pancreatitis, using control pancreases from organ donors for comparison. TCRbeta sequencing covered roughly 5 control pancreases, under ten hereditary chronic pancreatitis pancreases and about 6 idiopathic chronic pancreatitis pancreases. The gDNA-based approach was chosen because it involved minimal in vitro experimental manipulation of pancreas-infiltrating T cells.

Pancreas tissue with chronic pancreatitis was obtained from patients having total pancreatectomy with islet autotransplantation (TPIAT). The chronic pancreatitis patients who were included had no known history of diabetes. For TCRbeta sequencing, genomic DNA was extracted directly from bulk pancreas tissue, without T cell sorting. Pancreas tissues from patients and organ donors were collected consecutively at two US centers. What the research found in general, with its limitations: Among about a dozen chronic pancreatitis patients, higher numbers of productive TCR rearrangements went along with higher disease severity scores, showing a positive correlation. Vbeta-Jbeta gene family usage, including TRBV10, TRBV19, TRBV23 and TRBV5, differed between hereditary and idiopathic chronic pancreatitis. Because patient tissue could be obtained only at the time of TPIAT, immune findings may have been influenced by differences in disease duration. Chronic pancreatitis caused by alcohol use was not included in the study. Significantly increased TCRbeta repertoire diversity and reduced clonality were observed in both chronic pancreatitis groups relative to controls.

Library preparation used the immunoSEQ multiplex PCR assay. The TCRbeta CDR3 region and neighboring sequences were amplified from pancreatic genomic DNA and then sequenced. The authors' analysis ran thus. Repertoire diversity was assessed as a mean normalized Shannon-Wiener index, together with productive clonality and counts of productive rearrangements. The nonparametric Mann-Whitney U test was used to compare repertoire metrics between controls and chronic pancreatitis. Shared clonotypes were defined as CDR3beta sequences with identical amino acid composition and length across subjects. TCRdb re-hosts the immuneACCESS table, in-frame sequences only. Its copies lack some clones; in the studies checked, an unresolved V gene accounts for under half of them, and the cause for the rest is not known. Clone size and V and J calls were adopted from that table, with D and trimming inferred from the DNA. This sample is represented by about 14,000 clones; less than 85% of them were singletons. Approximately 15% of the sample lies in the top ten.

Note on this clone: Which antigen it targets is not known. No qualities accompany the bases; no much larger clone lies one base away.

From its cysteine to its phenylalanine, the CDR3 spans 14 amino acids. CDR3 DNA only is kept here, 42 bases in frame from base 1. The junction carries 9 bases between V and J, which are trimmed by 3 bases and 0 bases respectively. In the germline V gene, CDR1 corresponds to KGHSH and CDR2 to LQKENI. This TCR came from a human donor with chronic pancreatitis. The receptor chain draws on TRBV18 and TRBJ2-7; no confident D gene assignment can be made. Sequencing was performed on pancreas tissue with hereditary chronic pancreatitis. The nucleotides read TGTGCCAGCTCACCTGGCAGGAGCTCCTACGAGCAGTACTTC. Its translation reads: CASSPGRSSYEQYF.